This T cell receptor (beta chain) was sequenced for a study of blood T cell repertoires in COVID-19. Study at large: PBMCs, B-cell-depleted T cells, or T cells were the source of the cDNA or gDNA that made up the material.

Deletions cut 5 bases from V and 2 bases from J, with 9 bases between. The CDR3 extends over 13 amino acids. The V gene's germline CDR1 is LNHDA and CDR2 SQIVND (reference sequence). In Seattle, patients joined the study during active infection and were tracked longitudinally. Methods used by the authors: Nucleated cell number was recorded as an estimate derived from reference gene primer amplification. Assay: immunoSEQ multiplex PCR; the TCRdb copy retains only in-frame clones and omits some. The V and J calls and the clone size are those of that table, but D and trimming were determined from the DNA. The sample contains some 64,000 clones, roughly 75% of which appear only once.

The receptor was isolated from a man in his sixties with COVID-19, enrolled during active disease. The sequencing input was peripheral blood. The chain recombines TRBV19 with TRBJ2-5; the D gene is possibly TRBD2 (5 bases). The CDR3 DNA reads as TGTGCCAGTAGTTATGGCGGGCAAGAGACCCAGTACTTC. Residues: CASSYGGQETQYF.